These 5 T cell receptor beta chains came from one sample sequenced in a study of cytomegalovirus exposure and HLA in healthy donors. Amplification used 60 Vbeta primers and 13 Jbeta primers. The method was immunoSEQ multiplex PCR; TCRdb's version includes in-frame clones alone and lacks a portion of them. This sample has around 180,000 clones; roughly 82% occur once, and the top ten carry approximately 0.51%. The sequencing sample was made of PBMCs. The source of these receptors is a woman aged 50 to 60 in good health and CMV-seronegative.

V and J are TRBV5-6 and TRBJ2-7; D perhaps matches TRBD1 (5 bases). Germline CDR1 SGHDT, CDR2 YYEEEE. There are 14 residues in the CDR3. V dropped 1 base and J dropped 2 bases, with 10 bases sitting between them. The DNA of the CDR3 is TGTGCCAGCAGCTTGCAGGGCGGAGCCTACGAGCAGTACTTC. The encoded protein is CASSLQGGAYEQYF.

A note on this clone: Different DNA sequences within this sample yield the same CDR3. J is TRBJ1-1 and V is TRBV28; D is perhaps TRBD1 (5 bases). CDR1 and CDR2 from the germline V gene are MDHEN and SYDVKM. This CDR3 contains 14 residues. V dropped 2 bases and J dropped 1 base, with 8 bases sitting between them. CDR3 in DNA: TGTGCCAGCAGTTTAGGGGGGGGGAACACTGAAGCTTTCTTT. This encodes CASSLGGGNTEAFF.

V and J are TRBV5-4 and TRBJ2-2; TRBD2 agrees at 9 bases. V shed 4 bases, J shed 6 bases, and the junction held 7 bases outside the gene matches. This CDR3 comprises 15 residues. Germline V CDR1 and CDR2: SGHNT, YYREEE (reference sequence). CDR3 in amino acids: CASSPGTSLAGELFF. The CDR3 bases are TGTGCCAGCAGCCCCGGGACTAGCCTCGCCGGGGAGCTGTTTTTT.

The chain has TRBV5-8 and TRBJ2-7; tentative D call: TRBD2 (5 bases). Germline V gene lookup returns CDR1 SGHTS and CDR2 YDEGEE. V was trimmed by 4 bases and J by 3 bases, leaving 14 bases between them. The CDR3 runs to 14 residues. In DNA, the CDR3 is TGTGCCAGCAGCGTGCGTCTCGGAGGCTACGAGCAGTACTTC. As protein: CASSVRLGGYEQYF.

This chain connects TRBV2 to TRBJ1-1; no clear D. Trimming took 4 bases from V and 2 from J, leaving 14 bases between them. The CDR3 runs 15 residues. The germline V gene has CDR1 SNHLY and CDR2 FYNNEI. The CDR3: CASSASGGRNTEAFF. The CDR3 coding sequence is TGTGCCAGCAGTGCCTCCGGAGGGCGTAACACTGAAGCTTTCTTT.